A single sample is the source of the 6 T cell receptor beta chains below, sequenced in a study of blood T cell repertoires in COVID-19. TCRdb keeps only in-frame clones here, not all; method: immunoSEQ multiplex PCR. This repertoire shows 20,000 to 30,000 clones, around 92% found once; its top ten account for 2.8%. The sample comprised peripheral blood. All receptors derive from a human donor in a cohort sampled during active COVID-19.

J is TRBJ2-1 and V is TRBV4-1; D possibly corresponds to TRBD1 (5 bases). Germline V gives CDR1 MGHRA, CDR2 YSYEKL. The CDR3 consists of 16 residues. Deletions cut 1 base from V and 3 bases from J, with 13 bases between. The CDR3: CASSQVQGGLYNEQFF. In DNA form, the CDR3 reads TGCGCCAGCAGCCAAGTCCAGGGTGGGCTCTACAATGAGCAGTTCTTC.

The chain combines TRBV19 with TRBJ1-2; the match to TRBD1 covers 7 bases. The V gene end was trimmed by 0 bases and the J gene end by 3 bases; junction bases not matched to a gene: 13. In germline, CDR1 is LNHDA, CDR2 SQIVND (reference sequence). There are 18 residues in the CDR3. The CDR3 sequence is CASSIDYVGTGAHYGYTF. CDR3 nucleotides: TGTGCCAGTAGTATAGATTATGTGGGAACAGGGGCGCACTATGGCTACACCTTC.

The chain recombines TRBV6-1 with TRBJ1-6; 11 bases line up with TRBD1. CDR1 is MNHNS, CDR2 SASEGT, per germline. With 4 bases clipped from V and 4 bases from J, the junction kept 6 bases outside the gene matches. There are 17 residues in the CDR3. Here the CDR3 DNA reads TGTGCCAGCAGTGGACGGACAGGGGGCGCGTATAATTCACCCCTCCACTTT. Its translation is CASSGRTGGAYNSPLHF.

This chain joins TRBV9 and TRBJ1-2; D possibly corresponds to TRBD1 (5 bases). Germline loops: CDR1 SGDLS, CDR2 YYNGEE. The CDR3 is made up of 16 amino acids. Trimming removed 1 base at V and 9 bases at J, with 22 bases between. The CDR3 DNA sequence: TGTGCCAGCAGCGTACTCCACCCTCTCCAGGGTAATAGCTACACCTTC. This gives the protein CASSVLHPLQGNSYTF.

The V gene is TRBV25-1, the J gene TRBJ1-2; 7 bases are shared with TRBD1. CDR1 and CDR2 (germline): MGHDK, SYGVNS. This CDR3 is 13 amino acids long. V trimming: 6 bases; J trimming: 2 bases; junction bases outside the gene matches: 3. CDR3 nucleotides: TGTGCCAGCAGCCAGGGGGGAAACTATGGCTACACCTTC. This gives the protein CASSQGGNYGYTF.

This clone has a single count. This chain uses TRBV18 with TRBJ1-1; 7 bases align to TRBD1. Per germline, CDR1 KGHSH and CDR2 LQKENI. The CDR3 sequence is 14 residues long. With 2 bases clipped from V and 2 bases from J, the junction kept 2 bases outside the gene matches. Written as DNA, the CDR3 is TGTGCCAGCTCACCAGACAGGGTCAACACTGAAGCTTTCTTT. Translated: CASSPDRVNTEAFF.